This T cell receptor beta chain emerged from a study of T cell responses to AZD1222 COVID-19 vaccine. Study summary: Timing groups of about 4 and about 12 weeks for second doses were pooled. Points from the study as a whole: Seropositive at baseline were only a handful of AZD1222 recipients. Donors were largely white British and mainly female; clonal diversity was possibly underestimated.

Assay: immunoSEQ multiplex PCR; the TCRdb copy retains only in-frame clones and omits some. Among 90,000 to 150,000 clones, roughly 90% were seen once, and the ten largest hold roughly 4%. Regarding this clone: Its matching antigen is unknown.

The sequence was collected from an adult in good health. Source: peripheral blood, taken on day 0 of AZD1222 vaccination.

The CDR3 DNA reads TGTGCCAGCAGCCAAGATCTTGGGAGGGATTTTAATTCACCCCTCCACTTT. Translating gives CASSQDLGRDFNSPLHF. The chain is built from TRBV3-1 (or the pseudogene TRBV3-2) and TRBJ1-6, with no clear D. Germline V lookup: CDR1 LGHDT, CDR2 YNNKEL (reference sequence). This CDR3 has 17 amino acids. Trimming pared 0 bases from V and 6 bases from J, leaving 15 bases between.